The sequence of this T cell receptor (beta chain) was determined in a study of blood T cell repertoires in COVID-19. Across the whole study: Researchers got acute and convalescent COVID-19 samples from the United States, Italy and Spain. In each case, the material was cDNA or gDNA derived from T cells, B-cell-depleted T cells, or PBMCs.

The CDR3 has 14 residues. V dropped 6 bases and J dropped 4 bases, with 10 bases sitting between them. CDR1 MNHEY and CDR2 SVGAGI come from the germline V gene. Original processing notes: Amplification with reference gene primers provided the estimates of nucleated cell counts. Sequencing used immunoSEQ multiplex PCR; TCRdb keeps in-frame clones, though not all of them. V and J calls and clone size come straight from that table; D and trimming were deduced from the DNA. This sample has 150,000 to 200,000 clones, with around four fifths found just once. The receptor was derived from a woman over 75 with acute or convalescent COVID-19. The gene calls are TRBV6-5 and TRBJ2-6; D remains ambiguous. What was sequenced was peripheral blood. In DNA, the CDR3 is TGTGCCAGCAGCCCCCCCTCCGGGGCCAACGTCCTGACTTTC. This encodes CASSPPSGANVLTF.